What follows is one TCR beta chain and its context. Its antigen is still unknown. The data stem from a study of OX40 agonist ivuxolimab in advanced cancers. Study-level findings and limits: CD4+ and CD8+ blood T cells expanded clonally by week 6 at 0.1 to 3.0 mg/kg. The authors did not determine the antigen specificity of the expanded peripheral T cells.

The CDR3 extends over 17 amino acids. Germline V gene sequence: CDR1 SNHLY, CDR2 FYNNEI. Between the trimmed V and J ends, which lost 7 bases and 3 bases, there was a span of 19 bases. Here immunoSEQ multiplex PCR was the method, and the copy in TCRdb shows in-frame clones only, minus some. The profile shows tens of thousands of clones, 84% of them singletons. This sample comprised CD4+ or CD8+ T cells sorted from blood, obtained in a trial of the OX40 agonist ivuxolimab. The receptor was derived from an adult with an advanced solid tumor such as melanoma, head and neck, liver or kidney cancer. This sequence joins TRBV2 and TRBJ1-6; D unresolved. CDR3 region: CASKTRPASSYNSPLHF. The CDR3 DNA reads TGTGCCAGCAAGACACGGCCCGCCTCTAGCTATAATTCACCCCTCCACTTT.